Listed here are 26 T cell receptor beta chains from one sample, sequenced in a study of human T cells and chemical hapten exposure. Stated time point: pre-sensitization, week 0. This sample's treatment: therapeutic diphenylcyclopropenone sensitization with weekly scalp DPC. TCRdb reprocessed the RACE reads with MiXCR, giving one entry per CDR3 protein. The table has approximately 370,000 distinct CDR3 sequences, over 5% seen once. The sequences come from whole blood, collected in connection with sensitization to the hapten diphenylcyclopropenone (DPC). These receptors all stem from a woman aged 18-29 years with alopecia areata. Some clones in this sample may be carry-over from other donors' samples.

This clonotype was found many times. The chain employs TRBV4-2 and TRBJ2-1; 10 bases are shared with TRBD2. The CDR3 length is 16 residues. V lost 0 bases and J lost 8; bases outside the gene matches: 7. Germline CDR1 is LGHNA and CDR2 is YNFKEQ. In DNA, the CDR3 is TGTGCCAGCAGCCAAGAGGGAGCGGGGGGGCCGGATGAGCAGTTCTTC. The encoded protein is CASSQEGAGGPDEQFF.

Ten or more counts support this clonotype. The J gene is TRBJ1-5, the V gene TRBV7-8, with D perhaps matching TRBD1 (5 bases). CDR1 SGHVS and CDR2 FQNEAQ come from the germline V gene. Trimming removed 5 bases from V and 1 base from J, with 15 bases in between. This CDR3 is built from 16 residues. The CDR3 protein is CASSTLQGASNQPQHF. The CDR3 DNA reads as TGTGCCAGCAGCACGCTGCAGGGCGCGAGCAATCAGCCCCAGCATTTT.

The chain uses TRBV7-8 and TRBJ1-6; maybe TRBD1 (5 bases). Germline CDR1 SGHVS, CDR2 FQNEAQ. The V end lost 3 bases, the J end lost 2 bases, and 11 bases lay between the germline ends. The CDR3 is 16 amino acids. CDR3 DNA: TGTGCCAGCAGCTTTGGTCTGGGGGCCTATAATTCACCCCTCCACTTT. Translated: CASSFGLGAYNSPLHF. Complete variable domain (other parts from reference TRBV7-8 and TRBJ1-6): GAGVSQSPRYKVAKRGQDVALRCDPISGHVSLFWYQQALGQGPEFLTYFQNEAQLDKSGLPSDRFFAERPEGSVSTLKIQRTQQEDSAVYLCASSFGLGAYNSPLHFGNGTRLTVT.

In this sample, this clonotype turned up many times. V gene TRBV20-1 combines with J gene TRBJ1-1; maybe TRBD1 (5 bases). The germline CDR1 and CDR2 sequences are DFQATT and SNEGSKA (reference sequence). The CDR3 runs to 14 residues. V was shortened by 4 bases and J by 2 bases, with 14 bases between the two germline ends. In DNA, the CDR3 is TGCAGTGCTACCCCATCCGACAGAAACACTGAAGCTTTCTTT. As protein: CSATPSDRNTEAFF.

V usage is TRBV7-9 and J usage is TRBJ1-3; a possible D gene is TRBD1 (6 bases). Trimming removed 2 bases from V and 2 bases from J, with 10 bases in between. The CDR3 spans 15 residues. Germline assignment: CDR1 SEHNR and CDR2 FQNEAQ (reference sequence). In DNA, the CDR3 is TGTGCCAGCAGCTTACCTTCAGGGGCTGGAAACACCATATATTTT. Translating it yields CASSLPSGAGNTIYF.

This clonotype was detected ten times or more. This chain joins TRBV24-1 and TRBJ1-2; D gene uncertain. Germline CDR1 reads KGHDR; CDR2 reads SFDVKD. Trimming pared 2 bases from V and 6 bases from J, leaving 3 bases between. The CDR3 loop spans 11 amino acids. CDR3 nucleotides: TGTGCCACCAGTGATTCGAATGGCTACACCTTC. Translated: CATSDSNGYTF.

This clonotype occurred many times. The chain combines TRBV20-1 with TRBJ1-4, with 8 bases aligning to TRBD1. The junction had 12 bases not matched to a gene; V was cut back by 4 bases and J by 8 bases. CDR3 length: 15 amino acids. Germline CDR1 reads DFQATT; CDR2 reads SNEGSKA (reference sequence). CDR3 sequence (DNA): TGCAGTGCTATCCCGGCAGGGGGCGGAGAGGAAAAACTGTTTTTT. This codes for CSAIPAGGGEEKLFF.

This clonotype was seen many times. V is TRBV27 and J is TRBJ2-5; D is perhaps TRBD1 (5 bases). Germline assignment: CDR1 MNHEY and CDR2 SMNVEV (reference sequence). The V gene lost 2 bases and the J gene lost 7 bases, with 17 bases spanning the gap. CDR3 size: 15 residues. The DNA for the CDR3 is TGTGCCAGCAGTTTAGACTCAGGGTTGGGAAGGACCCAGTACTTC. Translating gives CASSLDSGLGRTQYF.

The rearrangement links TRBV27 to TRBJ2-7; possible D gene TRBD1, 6 bases. CDR1 is MNHEY, CDR2 SMNVEV, per germline (reference sequence). The CDR3 sequence is 15 residues long. V lost 2 bases, J lost 1 base, and 12 bases lay in between. In DNA, the CDR3 is TGTGCCAGCAGTTTACTCGGGACACCATCCTACGAGCAGTACTTC. It yields the protein CASSLLGTPSYEQYF.

The chain joins TRBV25-1 to TRBJ1-2, with D perhaps TRBD1 (6 bases). V dropped 4 bases and J dropped 2 bases, with 14 bases sitting between them. The CDR3 has 15 residues. CDR1 and CDR2 from the germline V gene are MGHDK and SYGVNS. This CDR3 reads CASSGVGGGNYGYTF. The DNA of the CDR3 is TGTGCCAGCAGTGGGGTTGGGGGCGGCAACTATGGCTACACCTTC.

This clonotype was seen many times. This sequence joins TRBV6-2 or TRBV6-3 and TRBJ2-7, with D possibly TRBD2 on 5 matching bases. There are 15 residues in the CDR3. In germline, CDR1 is MNHEY, CDR2 SVGEGT. V lost 6 bases and J 0 bases, leaving 15 bases between the germline ends. The CDR3 spells CASRNPRASSYEQYF. For the CDR3, the DNA is TGTGCCAGCAGAAACCCGAGGGCCAGCTCCTACGAGCAGTACTTC.

The table lists this clonotype with many counts. V and J are TRBV5-1 and TRBJ1-2; D remains unclear. V was clipped by 0 bases and J by 0 bases, with 9 bases between them. CDR3 length equals 15 residues. CDR1 is SGHRS, CDR2 YFSETQ, per germline. The CDR3 here is CASSLGAITNYGYTF. The CDR3 nucleotides are TGCGCCAGCAGCTTGGGGGCTATCACTAACTATGGCTACACCTTC.

This clonotype showed up just a few times. The chain uses TRBV4-3 and TRBJ2-7; 10 nucleotides match TRBD1. V shed 4 bases, J shed 3 bases, and the junction held 6 bases outside the gene matches. The CDR3 contains 15 residues. Germline assignment: CDR1 LGHNA and CDR2 YSLEER. The CDR3 reads CASSRADRGNYEQYF. For the CDR3, the DNA is TGCGCCAGCAGCCGAGCGGACAGGGGGAACTACGAGCAGTACTTC.

This clonotype was seen at least ten times. The chain employs TRBV2 and TRBJ2-5; 7 bases agree with TRBD2. Germline V lookup: CDR1 SNHLY, CDR2 FYNNEI. J gave up 6 bases and V 10 bases, and 8 bases lay outside the gene matches. CDR3 length: 12 residues. The CDR3 loop is CATEELAKTQYF. In DNA, the CDR3 is TGTGCCACCGAGGAACTAGCGAAGACCCAGTACTTC.

This chain links TRBV7-9 with TRBJ1-5; D is undetermined. This CDR3 is built from 16 residues. CDR1 is SEHNR and CDR2 is FQNEAQ in the germline V gene (reference sequence). The V and J ends lost 1 base and 1 base respectively, with 11 bases between them. CDR3: CASSLDGSRSNQPQHF. The DNA of the CDR3 is TGTGCCAGCAGCTTAGATGGGTCGAGGAGCAATCAGCCCCAGCATTTT.

The rearrangement joins TRBV14 to TRBJ2-7; D remains unclear. This CDR3 is built from 13 residues. The germline gives CDR1 SGHDN, CDR2 FVKESK. V was trimmed by 4 bases and J by 6 bases, leaving 13 bases between them. CDR3 sequence (DNA): TGTGCCAGCAGCCCTCGACCCCGATCCGAGCAGTACTTC. It translates to CASSPRPRSEQYF.

The table lists this clonotype with many counts. Mismatch with germline at one junction end may stem from a read error. V and J are TRBV28 and TRBJ1-2, with D unclear. The germline gives CDR1 MDHEN, CDR2 SYDVKM. The CDR3 runs 12 residues. The CDR3: CASSLRSSYPLF. The CDR3 DNA reads as TGTGCCAGCAGTTTGCGCAGTTCCTATCCCCTCTTC.

The J gene is TRBJ2-3, the V gene TRBV11-3, with D possibly called TRBD1 or TRBD2 (5 bases each). Germline-derived CDR1 and CDR2 are SGHNT and YENEEA. Trimming stripped 1 base from V and 0 bases from J, with 20 bases between. There are 19 residues in the CDR3. The CDR3 DNA follows: TGTGCCAGCAGCTTAGTTGGGGACGAACGCTCCTCTAGCACAGATACGCAGTATTTT. Encoded protein: CASSLVGDERSSSTDTQYF.

The V gene is TRBV15, the J gene TRBJ2-1; D remains ambiguous. Trimming shortened V by 5 bases and J by 0 bases, and 8 bases separated the two germline ends. This CDR3 is built from 14 residues. Germline CDR1 and CDR2: LNHNV and YYDKDF (reference sequence). The CDR3 spells CATSQSSSYNEQFF. DNA of the CDR3: TGTGCCACCAGCCAGTCGAGCTCCTACAATGAGCAGTTCTTC.

The gene calls are TRBV7-9 and TRBJ2-3, with TRBD2 as a possible D gene (6 bases). CDR3 length: 17 amino acids. Looked up from germline, CDR1 is SEHNR and CDR2 is FQNEAQ (reference sequence). Between the trimmed V and J ends, which lost 4 bases and 4 bases, there was a span of 21 bases. CDR3 in amino acids: CASSSRGRERFPDTQYF. In DNA form, the CDR3 reads TGTGCCAGCAGCTCCCGCGGGCGGGAAAGGTTTCCAGATACGCAGTATTTT.

The chain is built from TRBV7-2 and TRBJ2-7, with TRBD1 matching over 9 bases. Looked up from germline, CDR1 is SGHTA and CDR2 is FQGNSA. The CDR3 totals 15 residues. Trimming cost V 5 bases and J 9 bases; bases outside gene matches: 14. The CDR3 reads CASSVTGTGRRVQYF. As DNA, the CDR3 is TGTGCCAGCAGCGTCACCGGGACAGGGCGAAGAGTGCAGTACTTC.

This clonotype was seen ten or more times. The rearrangement links TRBV3-1 to TRBJ1-1, with 9 bases aligning to TRBD1. The CDR3 spans 16 residues. Germline trimming cut 4 bases from V and 3 bases from J; bases unmatched to any gene: 9. Germline CDR1 and CDR2: LGHDT and YNNKEL (reference sequence). CDR3 nucleotide sequence: TGTGCCAGCAGCCGGGACAGGGCCCGGACAGACACTGAAGCTTTCTTT. Its protein product is CASSRDRARTDTEAFF.

V gene TRBV4-3 combines with J gene TRBJ2-6, with a possible D match to TRBD2 (5 bases). Trimming left V 1 base short and J 4 bases short, with 11 bases between. The V gene's germline CDR1 is LGHNA and CDR2 YSLEER. This CDR3 has 16 amino acids. The CDR3 DNA is TGCGCCAGCAGCCAAGCCGAGGGAAGCGGGGCCAACGTCCTGACTTTC. Protein: CASSQAEGSGANVLTF.

Written as DNA, the CDR3 is TGTGCCAGCAGCATACTAGCGGGGACTAGCACAGATACGCAGTATTTT. Translation gives CASSILAGTSTDTQYF. The rearrangement uses TRBV7-2 and TRBJ2-3; 10 nucleotides agree with TRBD2. CDR3 length: 16 amino acids. Per germline, CDR1 SGHTA and CDR2 FQGNSA. The J segment lost 0 bases and the V segment lost 5 bases, leaving 5 bases of the junction unmatched. The variable domain in full, with the rest retrieved from reference TRBV7-2 and TRBJ2-3, is GAGVSQSPSNKVTEKGKDVELRCDPISGHTALYWYRQSLGQGLEFLIYFQGNSAPDKSGLPSDRFSAERTGGSVSTLTIQRTQQEDSAVYLCASSILAGTSTDTQYFGPGTRLTVL.

The chain employs TRBV12-5 and TRBJ1-6; D unresolved. This CDR3 has 16 amino acids. CDR1 LGHNT and CDR2 FRNRAP come from the germline V gene. The V and J ends lost 3 bases and 0 bases respectively, with 9 bases between them. The CDR3 is CASGLWQSSYNSPLHF. The CDR3 bases are TGTGCTAGTGGTTTATGGCAGAGCTCCTATAATTCACCCCTCCACTTT.

This clonotype was picked up many times. The genes are TRBV7-9 and TRBJ1-1; D might be TRBD1 (6 bases). The CDR3 length is 11 residues. The V end lost 5 bases, the J end lost 11 bases, and 12 bases lay between the germline ends. Germline V lookup: CDR1 SEHNR, CDR2 FQNEAQ (reference sequence). The CDR3 protein is CASSRGAGAFF. In DNA, the CDR3 is TGTGCCAGCAGCCGGGGGGCCGGGGCTTTCTTT.